This T cell receptor beta chain was retrieved from a study of cytomegalovirus exposure and HLA in healthy donors. V lost 1 base and J lost 2; bases outside the gene matches: 14. The CDR3 has 19 residues. CDR1 KGHSH and CDR2 LQKENI come from the germline V gene. Whole-study results and caveats: Analyses of presence/absence relied on an assumption of roughly uniform sequencing depth across donors.

Primers: 60 Vbeta forward and 13 Jbeta reverse. Source study methods: A later analysis tallied approximately 80 million unique TCR beta chains, 9.5 million to 14 million of them shared. TCRdb's copy holds only in-frame clones and misses some; the assay was immunoSEQ multiplex PCR. That table supplies the V and J calls and clone size; D and trimming were determined from the DNA. The sample has 100,000 to 150,000 clones; about 80% are singletons. Details on this clone: Its antigen remains unknown.

The chain joins TRBV18 to TRBJ1-1, with 9 bases matching TRBD1. This clonotype was sampled from a boy between 2 and 10 years old in good health and CMV-seronegative. Material: PBMCs. The CDR3 sequence is CASSPQRLTGQGSNTEAFF. CDR3 nucleotides: TGTGCCAGCTCACCACAAAGACTAACGGGACAGGGATCTAACACTGAAGCTTTCTTT.